This TCR beta chain was captured in a study of technical replicates of blood from a handful of donors. After removal of 5 bases from V and 4 bases from J, the junction contained 9 bases not matched to a gene. Germline CDR1 reads SGHTS; CDR2 reads YDEGEE. CDR3 length: 15 residues. TCRdb keeps only in-frame clones here, not all; method: immunoSEQ multiplex PCR. The repertoire holds around 81,000 clones, 90% to 97% seen once, with roughly 0.36% in the top ten. The specimen sequenced was T cells isolated from PBMCs. This chain uses TRBV5-8 with TRBJ1-1, with 9 bases lining up with TRBD1. The sequence came from a human donor in good health. The CDR3 loop reads CASSSGQGLGTEAFF. The CDR3 coding sequence is TGTGCCAGCAGTTCGGGACAGGGTTTAGGCACTGAAGCTTTCTTT.